This T cell receptor beta chain was profiled in a study of vaccination effects on CD4 cells after COVID-19. Germline V CDR1 and CDR2: MNHEY, SVGAGI. The CDR3 has 14 residues. V shed 2 bases and J 7 bases; nucleotides not matched to a gene: 4. The repertoire was sequenced with immunoSEQ multiplex PCR; TCRdb's copy has only in-frame clones and lacks some. The sample holds around 14,000 clones, approximately 68% seen once. Study-level points and caveats: Limitations: small convalescent group and missing early post-infection timepoints.

With the ViraFEST assay, the study expanded antigen-specific CD4+ T cells using viral peptide pools, then sequenced them. CD4+ T cells were isolated after around 10 days of culture. Participants got two doses of BNT162b2 or mRNA-1273 vaccine. Comment on this clone: The antigen is unknown.

The source material was CD4+ T cells from PBMCs cultured with SARS-CoV-2 spike peptides, sampled after COVID-19 vaccination. The genes are TRBV6-5 and TRBJ2-1; 8 bases align to TRBD1. The receptor was isolated from a human donor who received a COVID-19 vaccine. CDR3 region: CASSYLQGANEQFF. CDR3 sequence (DNA): TGTGCCAGCAGTTACCTCCAGGGGGCAAATGAGCAGTTCTTC.